A single sample gave rise to the 11 T cell receptor beta chains below, sequenced in a study of blood T cell repertoires in COVID-19. Method: immunoSEQ multiplex PCR; TCRdb's copy keeps in-frame clones and lacks some. This repertoire shows approximately 340,000 clones, approximately 89% found once; its top ten account for around 0.86%. The sequenced sample consisted of PBMCs or T cells enriched from blood (not recorded which). These receptors all stem from a woman aged 40 to 55 who had been exposed to COVID-19.

The J gene is TRBJ1-1, the V gene TRBV7-2; D call uncertain. The CDR3 length is 17 residues. Between the trimmed V and J ends, which lost 1 base and 0 bases, there was a span of 15 bases. Germline loops: CDR1 SGHTA, CDR2 FQGNSA. The CDR3 nucleotides are TGTGCCAGCAGCTTAGGGGCAGGAAGCTACATGAACACTGAAGCTTTCTTT. Its protein product is CASSLGAGSYMNTEAFF.

The CDR3 DNA reads as TGTGCCAGTAGAAATGAAAAACTGTTTTTT. Amino acids: CASRNEKLFF. The chain couples TRBV6-5 to TRBJ1-4; D call uncertain. With 9 bases removed from V and 5 bases from J, the gap between germline ends came to 4 bases. The CDR3 loop spans 10 amino acids. Germline CDR1 reads MNHEY; CDR2 reads SVGAGI.

This clone was picked up many times. This chain's CDR3 is CASSRGMNTEAFF. DNA for the CDR3: TGTGCCAGCAGCCGCGGGATGAACACTGAAGCTTTCTTT. The chain links TRBV14 to TRBJ1-1, with D unclear. The length of the CDR3 is 13 residues. V was trimmed by 4 bases and J by 0 bases, leaving 6 bases between them. In germline, CDR1 is SGHDN, CDR2 FVKESK.

For this clone: The same CDR3 is also encoded by other DNA sequences in this sample. CDR3 in DNA: TGTGCCAGTAGTATAGGACAGGGGTACGGCTACACCTTC. This codes for CASSIGQGYGYTF. The chain links TRBV19 to TRBJ1-2; 8 bases are shared with TRBD1. The CDR3 contains 13 residues. V lost 1 base and J lost 8; bases outside the gene matches: 3. Per the germline V gene, CDR1 is LNHDA and CDR2 is SQIVND (reference sequence).

The gene calls are TRBV12-5 and TRBJ1-6; no clear D gene. Germline CDR1 is LGHNT and CDR2 is FRNRAP. This CDR3 is 21 amino acids long. Trimming left V 5 bases short and J 3 bases short, with 29 bases between. CDR3 residues: CASGSKQTARVGSDYNSPLHF. Written as DNA, the CDR3 is TGTGCTAGTGGTAGCAAGCAAACTGCAAGAGTAGGGAGTGACTATAATTCACCCCTCCACTTT.

The V gene is TRBV29-1, the J gene TRBJ1-2; 11 positions match TRBD1. CDR3 length: 14 residues. J lost 6 bases, V lost 6 bases, and 9 bases had no gene match. Germline CDR1 SQVTM, CDR2 ANQGSEA. The CDR3 sequence: CSVMAGTGGHGYTF. The CDR3 coding sequence is TGCAGCGTCATGGCCGGGACAGGGGGGCATGGCTACACCTTC.

V is TRBV7-9 and J is TRBJ2-1; tentatively, D is TRBD1 (6 bases). This CDR3 is 12 amino acids long. V lost 5 bases and J lost 9, with 11 bases in between. The germline gives CDR1 SEHNR, CDR2 FQNEAQ (reference sequence). CDR3 nucleotide sequence: TGTGCCAGCAGCCCCGGACAGAGTGAGCAGTTCTTC. It codes for CASSPGQSEQFF.

The chain recombines TRBV5-1 with TRBJ2-7, with 9 nucleotides matching TRBD1. The trim removed 4 bases at V and 3 bases at J, leaving 5 bases unmatched. This CDR3 contains 14 residues. The germline CDR1 and CDR2 sequences are SGHRS and YFSETQ. This chain's CDR3 is CASSAGQGDYEQYF. The CDR3 nucleotides are TGCGCCAGCAGCGCGGGACAGGGTGACTACGAGCAGTACTTC.

This clone appeared a single time. This rearrangement joins TRBV5-1 to TRBJ2-7, with a tentative D call TRBD1 (5 bases). Germline V gene lookup returns CDR1 SGHRS and CDR2 YFSETQ. Between the trimmed V and J ends, which lost 4 bases and 4 bases, there was a span of 15 bases. The CDR3 extends over 14 amino acids. This CDR3 is CASSPQGPKYEQYF. In DNA, the CDR3 is TGCGCCAGCAGCCCGCAGGGTCCCAAGTACGAGCAGTACTTC. The full variable domain, in which reference TRBV5-1 and TRBJ2-7 provide the parts outside the CDR3, is KAGVTQTPRYLIKTRGQQVTLSCSPISGHRSVSWYQQTPGQGLQFLFEYFSETQRNKGNFPGRFSGRQFSNSRSEMNVSTLELGDSALYLCASSPQGPKYEQYFGPGTRLTVT.

V usage is TRBV5-1 and J usage is TRBJ2-2; 7 nucleotides line up with TRBD2. The length of the CDR3 is 15 residues. V lost 4 bases, J lost 5 bases, and 8 bases stayed unmatched. Germline V gene data show CDR1 as SGHRS and CDR2 as YFSETQ. CDR3 loop: CASSVTGLETGELFF. The CDR3 DNA follows: TGCGCCAGCAGCGTAACAGGACTAGAAACCGGGGAGCTGTTTTTT.

This rearrangement joins TRBV30 to TRBJ1-3; D not resolved. The CDR3 is 15 residues long. Trimming left V 3 bases short and J 8 bases short, with 20 bases between. Germline V gives CDR1 GTSNPN, CDR2 SVGIG (reference sequence). In nucleotides, the CDR3 is TGTGCCTGGAGACCAACGGGAGCGACGAGAGACACCATATATTTT. Translating it yields CAWRPTGATRDTIYF.